The subject of this entry is one T cell receptor (beta chain). The assay was immunoSEQ multiplex PCR, and TCRdb's table has in-frame clones only and misses some. Of about 250,000 clones listed, over 75% are singletons. V shed 5 bases and J shed 4 bases, with 11 bases lying between them. CDR3 length: 12 residues. The V gene's germline CDR1 is GTSNPN and CDR2 SVGIG (reference sequence). The data belong to a study of control samples from healthy donors and cancer patients. Specimen: PBMCs. V gene TRBV30 combines with J gene TRBJ1-2; D not resolved. This receptor was taken from a woman aged 55-70 years with lung cancer. CDR3 DNA sequence: TGTGCCTGGGAAGAGATAAGCTATGGCTACACCTTC. It yields the protein CAWEEISYGYTF.